This T cell receptor (beta chain) originates from a study of blood T cell repertoires in COVID-19. The overall study: Both acute and convalescent COVID-19 samples were obtained from the United States, Italy and Spain.

The CDR3 runs to 15 residues. Germline CDR1 is MDHEN and CDR2 is SYDVKM. V was pared by 6 bases and J by 3 bases, with 11 bases of the junction left unmatched. Enrollees, about 18 to 90 years old, lived in roughly 24 US areas. Each exposed participant met a COVID-19 case in the 2 weeks preceding study entry. In the original workflow: The authors estimated nucleated cell counts from reference gene primer amplification. Sequencing used immunoSEQ multiplex PCR; TCRdb keeps in-frame clones, though not all of them. V and J calls plus clone size are reproduced from that table; the DNA served to infer D and trimming. The data hold roughly 280,000 clones, with less than 95% observed a single time.

This chain links TRBV28 with TRBJ2-7; TRBD1 agrees at 7 bases. This sequence was found in a man aged 35 to 55 who had been exposed to COVID-19. The sample comprised PBMCs or T cells enriched from blood (not recorded which). The DNA of the CDR3 is TGTGCCAGCAGCCCCGGCCCGCCAGGGGGCTACGAGCAGTACTTC. Translated: CASSPGPPGGYEQYF.